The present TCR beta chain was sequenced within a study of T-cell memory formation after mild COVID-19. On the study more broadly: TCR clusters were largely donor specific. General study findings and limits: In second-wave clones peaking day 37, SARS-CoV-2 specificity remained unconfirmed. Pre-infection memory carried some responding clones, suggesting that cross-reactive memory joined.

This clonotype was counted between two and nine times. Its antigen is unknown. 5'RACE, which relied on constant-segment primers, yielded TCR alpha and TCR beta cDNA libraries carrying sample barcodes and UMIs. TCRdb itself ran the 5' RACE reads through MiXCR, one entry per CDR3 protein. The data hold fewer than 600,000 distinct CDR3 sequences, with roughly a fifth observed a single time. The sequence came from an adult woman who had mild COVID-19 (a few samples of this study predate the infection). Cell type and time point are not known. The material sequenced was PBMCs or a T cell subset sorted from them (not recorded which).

The chain's CDR3 is CASSLTGVTFTDTQYF. As DNA, the CDR3 is TGCGCCAGCAGCTTGACAGGGGTCACCTTCACAGATACGCAGTATTTT. The rearrangement joins TRBV5-1 to TRBJ2-3, with TRBD1 identical over 7 bases. After removal of 1 base from V and 2 bases from J, the junction contained 7 bases not matched to a gene. The CDR3 contains 16 residues. Per germline, CDR1 SGHRS and CDR2 YFSETQ. The full variable domain, completed using reference TRBV5-1 and TRBJ2-3, is KAGVTQTPRYLIKTRGQQVTLSCSPISGHRSVSWYQQTPGQGLQFLFEYFSETQRNKGNFPGRFSGRQFSNSRSEMNVSTLELGDSALYLCASSLTGVTFTDTQYFGPGTRLTVL.